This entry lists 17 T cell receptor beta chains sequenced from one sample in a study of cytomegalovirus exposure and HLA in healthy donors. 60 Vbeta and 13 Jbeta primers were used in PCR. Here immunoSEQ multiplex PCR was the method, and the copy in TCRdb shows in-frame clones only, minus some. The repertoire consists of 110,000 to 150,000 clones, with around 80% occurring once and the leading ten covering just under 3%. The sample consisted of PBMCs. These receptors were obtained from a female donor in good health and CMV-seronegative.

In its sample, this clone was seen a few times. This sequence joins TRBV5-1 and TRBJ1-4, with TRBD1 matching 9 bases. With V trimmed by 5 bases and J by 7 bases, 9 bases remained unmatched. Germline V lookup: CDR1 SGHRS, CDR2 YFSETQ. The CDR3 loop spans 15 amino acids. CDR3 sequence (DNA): TGCGCCAGCAGTATGGGAGGGGACAGGGTTGAAAAACTGTTTTTT. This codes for CASSMGGDRVEKLFF. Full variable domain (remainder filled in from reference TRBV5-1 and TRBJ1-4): KAGVTQTPRYLIKTRGQQVTLSCSPISGHRSVSWYQQTPGQGLQFLFEYFSETQRNKGNFPGRFSGRQFSNSRSEMNVSTLELGDSALYLCASSMGGDRVEKLFFGSGTQLSVL.

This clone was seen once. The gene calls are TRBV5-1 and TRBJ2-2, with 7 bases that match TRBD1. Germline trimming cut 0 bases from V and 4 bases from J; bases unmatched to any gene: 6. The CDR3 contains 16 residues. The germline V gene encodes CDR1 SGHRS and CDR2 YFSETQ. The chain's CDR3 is CASSLELAGGTGELFF. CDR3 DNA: TGCGCCAGCAGCTTGGAGTTGGCAGGGGGCACCGGGGAGCTGTTTTTT.

CDR3 region: CASATATDTQYF. The CDR3 DNA sequence: TGTGCCAGCGCGACAGCCACAGATACGCAGTATTTT. The rearrangement links TRBV6-6 to TRBJ2-3, with D possibly TRBD1 on 5 matching bases. Trimming took 8 bases from V and 2 from J, leaving 8 bases between them. This CDR3 contains 12 residues. Germline V gene data show CDR1 as MNHNY and CDR2 as SVGAGI (reference sequence).

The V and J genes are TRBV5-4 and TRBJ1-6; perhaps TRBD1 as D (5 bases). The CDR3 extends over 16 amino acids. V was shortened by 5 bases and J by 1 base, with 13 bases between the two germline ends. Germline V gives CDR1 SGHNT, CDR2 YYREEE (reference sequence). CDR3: CASRRDGGSYNSPLHF. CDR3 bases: TGTGCCAGCAGACGTGATGGGGGGTCCTATAATTCACCCCTCCACTTT.

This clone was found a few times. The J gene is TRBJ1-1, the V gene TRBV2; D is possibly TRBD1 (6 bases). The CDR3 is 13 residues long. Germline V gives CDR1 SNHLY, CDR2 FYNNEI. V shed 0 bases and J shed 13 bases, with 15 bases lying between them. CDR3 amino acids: CASSEAGAWMVFF. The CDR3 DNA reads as TGTGCCAGCAGTGAAGCGGGGGCCTGGATGGTTTTCTTT.

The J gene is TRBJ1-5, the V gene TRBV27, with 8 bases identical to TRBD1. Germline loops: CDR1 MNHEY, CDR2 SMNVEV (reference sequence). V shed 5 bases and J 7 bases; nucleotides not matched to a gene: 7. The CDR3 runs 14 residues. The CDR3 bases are TGTGCCAGCAGTCCCAGGGGGCCAAGGCAGCCCCAGCATTTT. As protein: CASSPRGPRQPQHF.

The CDR3 bases are TGTGCCATCAGTAACCGGGACAGGGGTGAAAAACTGTTTTTT. Translation gives CAISNRDRGEKLFF. The V and J genes are TRBV10-3 and TRBJ1-4; 10 bases are a match to TRBD1. Unmatched junction bases numbered 4, after V lost 5 bases and J lost 7 bases. The CDR3 consists of 14 residues. The V gene's germline CDR1 is ENHRY and CDR2 SYGVKD.

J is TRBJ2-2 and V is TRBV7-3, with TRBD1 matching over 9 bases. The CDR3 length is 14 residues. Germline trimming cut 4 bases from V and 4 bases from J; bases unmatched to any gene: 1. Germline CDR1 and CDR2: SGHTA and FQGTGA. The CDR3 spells CASSWTGATGELFF. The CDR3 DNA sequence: TGTGCCAGCAGCTGGACAGGGGCCACCGGGGAGCTGTTTTTT.

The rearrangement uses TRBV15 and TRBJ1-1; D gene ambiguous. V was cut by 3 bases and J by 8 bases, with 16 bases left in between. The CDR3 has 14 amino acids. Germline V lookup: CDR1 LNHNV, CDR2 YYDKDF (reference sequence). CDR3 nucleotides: TGTGCCACCAGCAGGGGAGACGGCTACCAAGAAGCTTTCTTT. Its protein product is CATSRGDGYQEAFF.

CDR3 residues: CASNLGQANNYGYTF. The DNA for the CDR3 is TGTGCCAGCAATCTGGGACAGGCGAATAACTATGGCTACACCTTC. The chain recombines TRBV2 with TRBJ1-2, with 8 bases aligning to TRBD1. The V gene's germline CDR1 is SNHLY and CDR2 FYNNEI. With 7 bases clipped from V and 1 base from J, the junction kept 8 bases outside the gene matches. CDR3 length: 15 amino acids.

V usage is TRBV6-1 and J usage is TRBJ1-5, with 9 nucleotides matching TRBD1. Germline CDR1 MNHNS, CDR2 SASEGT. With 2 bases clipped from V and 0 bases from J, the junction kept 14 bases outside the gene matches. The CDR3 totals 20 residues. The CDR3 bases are TGTGCCAGCAGTGAATACCCCTTCGACAGGGGGGGTTATAGCAATCAGCCCCAGCATTTT. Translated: CASSEYPFDRGGYSNQPQHF.

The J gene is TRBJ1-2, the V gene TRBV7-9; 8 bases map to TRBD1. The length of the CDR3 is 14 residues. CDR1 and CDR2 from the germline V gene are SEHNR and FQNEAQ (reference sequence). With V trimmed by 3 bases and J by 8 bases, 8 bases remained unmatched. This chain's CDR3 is CASSLRDRMWGYTF. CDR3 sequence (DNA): TGTGCCAGCAGCTTGAGGGACAGGATGTGGGGCTACACCTTC.

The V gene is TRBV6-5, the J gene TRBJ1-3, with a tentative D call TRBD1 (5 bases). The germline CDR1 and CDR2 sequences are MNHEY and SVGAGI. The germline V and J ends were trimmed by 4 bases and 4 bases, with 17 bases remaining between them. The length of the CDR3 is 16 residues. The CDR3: CASSSPAGTQGNTIYF. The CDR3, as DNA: TGTGCCAGCAGTTCTCCAGCCGGGACTCAGGGAAACACCATATATTTT.

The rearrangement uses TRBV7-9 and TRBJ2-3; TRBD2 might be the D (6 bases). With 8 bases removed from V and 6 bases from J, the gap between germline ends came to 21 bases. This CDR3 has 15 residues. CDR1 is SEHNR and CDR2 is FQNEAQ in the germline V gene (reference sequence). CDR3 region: CASRGVAAPVDTQYF. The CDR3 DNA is TGTGCCAGCCGTGGGGTAGCGGCCCCCGTGGATACGCAGTATTTT.

The CDR3 loop is CASSQRGGGSGAGTEAFF. Written as DNA, the CDR3 is TGTGCCAGCAGCCAAAGAGGGGGGGGCTCCGGCGCGGGCACTGAAGCTTTCTTT. This chain connects TRBV9 to TRBJ1-1, with D possibly being TRBD1 (6 bases). The length of the CDR3 is 18 residues. With 4 bases removed from V and 4 bases from J, the gap between germline ends came to 26 bases. CDR1 is SGDLS and CDR2 is YYNGEE in the germline V gene.

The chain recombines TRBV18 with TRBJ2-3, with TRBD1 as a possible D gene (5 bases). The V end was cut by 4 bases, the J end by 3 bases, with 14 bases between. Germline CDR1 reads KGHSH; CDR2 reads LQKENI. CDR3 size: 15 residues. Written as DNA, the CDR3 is TGTGCCAGCTCACAGAATACAGGAGAGACAGATACGCAGTATTTT. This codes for CASSQNTGETDTQYF. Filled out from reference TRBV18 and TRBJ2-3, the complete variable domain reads NAGVMQNPRHLVRRRGQEARLRCSPMKGHSHVYWYRQLPEEGLKFMVYLQKENIIDESGMPKERFSAEFPKEGPSILRIQQVVRGDSAAYFCASSQNTGETDTQYFGPGTRLTVL.

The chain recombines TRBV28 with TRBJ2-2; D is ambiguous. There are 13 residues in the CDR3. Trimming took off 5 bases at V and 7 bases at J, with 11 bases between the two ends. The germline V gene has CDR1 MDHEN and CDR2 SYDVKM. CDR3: CASSPRKLGELFF. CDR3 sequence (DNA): TGTGCCAGCAGTCCCCGAAAACTCGGGGAGCTGTTTTTT.